This is a list of T cell receptor beta chains from one sample in a study of blood T cell repertoires in COVID-19. Measured with immunoSEQ multiplex PCR; TCRdb has only the in-frame clones, and not every one. The sample includes tens of thousands of clones, more than 75% of them seen just once. The source material was peripheral blood. All receptors derive from a human donor with active COVID-19. The donor label of this sample is uncertain. The CDR3 runs from the conserved cysteine through the conserved F or W. Fields, in order: clone size, J gene, D gene, V gene, CDR3 DNA, CDR3 protein. A D gene is named only where the DNA matches it firmly. Clone size is not always given. Where it is, it says once, few, many or a class for expanded clones.

few TRBJ2-5 . TRBV9 TGTGCCAGCAGCGTAGGCGGCGGTACAAGGGAGACCCAGTACTTC CASSVGGGTRETQYF
. TRBJ1-1 TRBD1 TRBV10-3 TGTGCCATCAGGAAGGGACAGGGGGACACTGAAGCTTTCTTT CAIRKGQGDTEAFF
. TRBJ1-2 TRBD1 TRBV7-9 TGTGCCAGCAGCTTAGCGATGCCGACAGGGGCCTATGGCTACACCTTC CASSLAMPTGAYGYTF
. TRBJ1-4 TRBD1 TRBV5-1 TGCGCCAGCAGCGCCCGGACAGGGTCAGGAGAAAAACTGTTTTTT CASSARTGSGEKLFF
. TRBJ1-1 . TRBV3-1/TRBV3-2 TGTGCCAGCAGCCAAGTGTCAGGGATCACTGAAGCTTTCTTT CASSQVSGITEAFF
. TRBJ2-2 TRBD2 TRBV6-2/TRBV6-3 TGTGCCAGCAGCTGGCTAGCGGGGAATTCGGACACCGGGGAGCTGTTTTTT CASSWLAGNSDTGELFF
. TRBJ2-6 TRBD2 TRBV10-1 TGCGCCAGCAGTGATGTCCGCTCCTCGGGGGAGGGTGGGGCCAACGTCCTGACTTTC CASSDVRSSGEGGANVLTF
. TRBJ2-7 . TRBV14 TGTGCCAGCAGCCACAGCTACGAGCAGTACTTC CASSHSYEQYF
. TRBJ2-3 TRBD2 TRBV28 TGTGCCAGCAGTCCTAGCGGGGCGGGGGCAGATACGCAGTATTTT CASSPSGAGADTQYF
. TRBJ2-2 . TRBV23-1 TGCGCCAGCAGTCAATCATACCCCCGCGTCGCCTTCCACACCGGGGAGCTGTTTTTT CASSQSYPRVAFHTGELFF
. TRBJ2-7 TRBD2 TRBV7-9 TGTGCCAGCAGCTTAATTATTGAACTAGCGGGCAATTACGAGCAGTACTTC CASSLIIELAGNYEQYF
. TRBJ1-1 . TRBV6-2/TRBV6-3 TGTGCCAGCAGTTACAGTGGGGTAGCGAGGTTCCAAGCGAACACTGAAGCTTTCTTT CASSYSGVARFQANTEAFF
. TRBJ1-2 . TRBV27 TGTGCCAGCAGTTTACGGGAAAACTATGGCTACACCTTC CASSLRENYGYTF
. TRBJ2-7 . TRBV15 TGTGCCACCAGCAGAGGGGGACTCAACTACGAGCAGTACTTC CATSRGGLNYEQYF
. TRBJ1-1 TRBD1 TRBV18 TGTGCCAGCTCACTCATACAGGGGGGCACTGAAGCTTTCTTT CASSLIQGGTEAFF
once TRBJ1-1 . TRBV19 TGTGCCAGTAGTACTCAGGTTCAGAACACTGAAGCTTTCTTT CASSTQVQNTEAFF
. TRBJ1-1 TRBD1 TRBV18 TGTGCCAGCTCTCCTCCGACAGGGCGGACTGAAGCTTTCTTT CASSPPTGRTEAFF
. TRBJ2-4 TRBD1 TRBV6-5 TGTGCCAGCAGCGTGGACAGGGATACCAAAAACATTCAGTACTTC CASSVDRDTKNIQYF
. TRBJ2-7 TRBD1 TRBV29-1 TGCAGCGGGGGTCGACAGGGTGGCGAGCAGTACTTC CSGGRQGGEQYF
. TRBJ2-7 . TRBV5-1 TGCGCCAGCAGCTTGGCCCCCGGGTCAGTGGGCGAGCAGTACTTC CASSLAPGSVGEQYF
once TRBJ2-1 . TRBV28 TGTGCCAGCAGTTTGTGGACGGGGAATGAGCAGTTCTTC CASSLWTGNEQFF
. TRBJ1-5 . TRBV19 TGTGCCAGTAGTCGCGGGGCAGCAAACAATCAGCCCCAGCATTTT CASSRGAANNQPQHF
. TRBJ2-7 . TRBV10-1 TGCGCCAGCAGTCTGGCAGGAACCTACGAGCAGTACTTC CASSLAGTYEQYF
. TRBJ2-7 TRBD1 TRBV5-4 TGTGCCAGCAGCTCTAGGACAGGGAAAACCTACGAGCAGTACTTC CASSSRTGKTYEQYF
. TRBJ1-2 . TRBV4-2 TGTGCCAGCAGCCAAGCAGCGTCAGGGGACTATGGCTACACCTTC CASSQAASGDYGYTF
. TRBJ1-1 . TRBV11-3 TGTGCCAGCAGCTTAGGAGGCCGGGTCACTGAAGCTTTCTTT CASSLGGRVTEAFF
. TRBJ2-1 TRBD2 TRBV27 TGTGCCAGCAGTCAACCTAGCGGGGGGGAGCAGTTCTTC CASSQPSGGEQFF
. TRBJ2-5 . TRBV6-6 TGTGCCAGCAGTGCGGACACGCTACAAGAGACCCAGTACTTC CASSADTLQETQYF
. TRBJ2-4 . TRBV2 TGTGCCAGCAGTGATAGTCTAGCCAAAAACATTCAGTACTTC CASSDSLAKNIQYF
. TRBJ2-1 TRBD2 TRBV6-2/TRBV6-3 TGTGCCAGCAGCCTTGGACTAGCGGGAAACAATGAGCAGTTCTTC CASSLGLAGNNEQFF
. TRBJ1-1 . TRBV18 TGTGCCAGCTCACCACCCGGAGGGAACCGGAACACTGAAGCTTTCTTT CASSPPGGNRNTEAFF
. TRBJ2-1 TRBD2 TRBV29-1 TGCAGCGTTGTTGAGGGAGGGCCGTGGAATGAGCAGTTCTTC CSVVEGGPWNEQFF
. TRBJ2-7 . TRBV28 TGTGCCAGCCGCGGCTACCTAGAGCAGTACTTC CASRGYLEQYF
. TRBJ1-5 . TRBV4-1 TGCGCCAGCAGCCCGATGGCAGGGGTACAGCCCCAGCATTTT CASSPMAGVQPQHF
. TRBJ2-1 . TRBV19 TGTGCCAGTAGTGGATACGGAGGGTCCAATGAGCAGTTCTTC CASSGYGGSNEQFF
. TRBJ2-1 TRBD2 TRBV7-2 TGTGCCAGCAGCTTAGTGAGCGGGAGGGTCAATGAGCAGTTCTTC CASSLVSGRVNEQFF
few TRBJ2-3 TRBD2 TRBV7-8 TGTGCCAGCAGCTTAGATCTAGCGGGAGCTGATACGCAGTATTTT CASSLDLAGADTQYF
. TRBJ1-1 . TRBV7-9 TGTGCCAGCAGCCAAGGGGAAACTGAAGCTTTCTTT CASSQGETEAFF
. TRBJ2-3 . TRBV6-4 TGTGCCAGCAGTGACTCGAGCTCTTCTAGCACAGATACGCAGTATTTT CASSDSSSSSTDTQYF
. TRBJ2-4 . TRBV28 TGTGCCAGCAGCGGCCTCGGAGTACCTTTAGCCAAAAACATTCAGTACTTC CASSGLGVPLAKNIQYF
. TRBJ2-5 . TRBV4-1 TGCGCCAGCAGCTTCCGTAGGGGGCAAGAGACCCAGTACTTC CASSFRRGQETQYF
once TRBJ2-3 . TRBV5-4 TGTGCCAGCAGCTGGGTTGAGGGTACAGATACGCAGTATTTT CASSWVEGTDTQYF
. TRBJ2-1 . TRBV6-4 TGTGCCAGCAGTGAAAAGTTCTCGGAGGGCGATGAGCAGTTCTTC CASSEKFSEGDEQFF
once TRBJ2-1 . TRBV28 TGTGCCAGCAGTTTCCGGTCGTACAATGAGCAGTTCTTC CASSFRSYNEQFF
. TRBJ2-7 . TRBV28 TGTGCCAGCAGTTTGGCACAGGCCTACGAGCAGTACTTC CASSLAQAYEQYF
. TRBJ2-1 TRBD2 TRBV4-1 TGCGCCAGCAGCCAACCGAAAGGTAGCGGGGTATACAATGAGCAGTTCTTC CASSQPKGSGVYNEQFF
. TRBJ1-2 TRBD1 TRBV16 TGTGCCAGCAGCCTGGGACAGGGGAACTATGGCTACACCTTC CASSLGQGNYGYTF
. TRBJ2-3 . TRBV6-4 TGTGCCAGCAGGGAAGGACTTAACACAGATACGCAGTATTTT CASREGLNTDTQYF
. TRBJ2-5 . TRBV11-3 TGTGCCAGCAGCTCCTGGGCGTCGAGAGGGACTCCTCAAGAGACCCAGTACTTC CASSSWASRGTPQETQYF